The 12 T cell receptor beta chains presented below share a single source sample, sequenced in a study of technical replicates of blood from a few donors. Sequencing was performed with immunoSEQ multiplex PCR; in TCRdb, only in-frame clones are kept and a portion is missing. The repertoire holds just under 100,000 clones, with roughly 96% as singletons. Sequencing was carried out using T cells isolated from PBMCs. The receptors were sampled from a human donor in good health.

The chain combines TRBV11-3 with TRBJ2-3, with 7 bases that match TRBD1. Unmatched junction bases numbered 12, after V lost 5 bases and J lost 4 bases. Germline CDR1 is SGHNT and CDR2 is YENEEA. CDR3 length equals 16 residues. CDR3 sequence reads: CASSESTFTGADTQYF. CDR3 nucleotides: TGTGCCAGCAGCGAGTCAACCTTTACAGGGGCAGATACGCAGTATTTT. Full variable domain (missing parts from reference TRBV11-3 and TRBJ2-3): EAGVVQSPRYKIIEKKQPVAFWCNPISGHNTLYWYLQNLGQGPELLIRYENEEAVDDSQLPKDRFSAERLKGVDSTLKIQPAELGDSAVYLCASSESTFTGADTQYFGPGTRLTVL.

The sample holds one count of this clone. The rearrangement joins TRBV30 to TRBJ2-7; tentative D call: TRBD1 (6 bases). Trimming shortened V by 5 bases and J by 4 bases, and 15 bases separated the two germline ends. CDR1 and CDR2 from the germline V gene are GTSNPN and SVGIG (reference sequence). The CDR3 runs 13 residues. The CDR3 loop reads CAWAQGHFYEQYF. The CDR3 DNA follows: TGTGCCTGGGCCCAGGGACACTTTTACGAGCAGTACTTC. Together with reference TRBV30 and TRBJ2-7, the CDR3 gives the full variable domain: SQTIHQWPATLVQPVGSPLSLECTVEGTSNPNLYWYRQAAGRGLQLLFYSVGIGQISSEVPQNLSASRPQDRQFILSSKKLLLSDSGFYLCAWAQGHFYEQYFGPGTRLTVT.

This rearrangement joins TRBV4-1 to TRBJ2-3; 9 nucleotides align to TRBD1. Trimming removed 6 bases from V and 2 bases from J; junction bases left unmatched: 3. The CDR3 is made up of 14 amino acids. From germline, CDR1 is MGHRA and CDR2 YSYEKL. The CDR3 is CASRDRGNTDTQYF. The DNA for the CDR3 is TGCGCCAGCAGAGACAGGGGGAACACAGATACGCAGTATTTT.

Here the CDR3 DNA reads TGTGCCAGCAGTGAGGGGCCCTCCTACGAGCAGTACTTC. Its translation: CASSEGPSYEQYF. The V and J genes are TRBV6-1 and TRBJ2-7, with D possibly TRBD1 on 5 matching bases. The CDR3 consists of 13 residues. Trimming shortened V by 3 bases and J by 0 bases, and 6 bases separated the two germline ends. Germline CDR1 is MNHNS and CDR2 is SASEGT.

The genes are TRBV21-1 and TRBJ2-5; the D call of TRBD2 is as the table states it, not checked on the DNA. TRBV21-1 is given as a pseudogene. The CDR3 is made up of 16 amino acids. CDR3 sequence reads: CATGPSSGRGRETQYF. CDR3 bases: TGTGCCACCGGCCCGTCTAGCGGGAGGGGAAGAGAGACCCAGTACTTC.

This clone was seen only once. The V gene is TRBV18, the J gene TRBJ2-7; D gene uncertain. The CDR3 loop spans 13 amino acids. Germline CDR1 and CDR2: KGHSH and LQKENI. Between the trimmed V and J ends, which lost 3 bases and 7 bases, there was a span of 13 bases. CDR3 DNA sequence: TGTGCCAGCTCACCCCGCCTCCTGGAGGAGCAGTACTTC. Protein: CASSPRLLEEQYF.

The chain joins TRBV5-4 to TRBJ1-6, with 10 nucleotides matching TRBD1. Germline V gene lookup returns CDR1 SGHNT and CDR2 YYREEE (reference sequence). The CDR3 consists of 15 residues. V lost 4 bases, J lost 10 bases, and 8 bases stayed unmatched. This CDR3 reads CASSTPGQGMSPLHF. The CDR3 DNA follows: TGTGCCAGCAGCACGCCGGGACAGGGGATGTCACCCCTCCACTTT.

J is TRBJ2-7 and V is TRBV5-1; TRBD2 might be the D (6 bases). With 5 bases removed from V and 4 bases from J, the gap between germline ends came to 7 bases. CDR3 length equals 11 residues. Per the germline V gene, CDR1 is SGHRS and CDR2 is YFSETQ. This chain's CDR3 is CASSREYEQYF. The CDR3 DNA reads as TGCGCCAGCAGTCGGGAGTACGAGCAGTACTTC.

This clone was seen only a few times. This chain connects TRBV19 to TRBJ1-5; 8 positions agree with TRBD1. Germline V gene lookup returns CDR1 LNHDA and CDR2 SQIVND (reference sequence). The CDR3 extends over 13 amino acids. Germline trimming cut 4 bases from V and 11 bases from J; bases unmatched to any gene: 7. CDR3 region: CASSTDRDVTQHF. The CDR3 DNA follows: TGTGCCAGTAGTACGGACAGGGATGTAACCCAGCATTTT.

This chain joins TRBV7-3 and TRBJ1-2; 9 bases are shared with TRBD1. The V gene's germline CDR1 is SGHTA and CDR2 FQGTGA. V was clipped by 6 bases and J by 10 bases; unmatched bases: 18. CDR3 length equals 16 residues. Here the CDR3 reads CASSFNSPGQGSSYTF. The CDR3 nucleotides are TGTGCCAGCAGTTTTAACTCCCCGGGACAGGGATCCTCCTACACCTTC.

This clone has only one observation. The chain recombines TRBV10-3 with TRBJ1-3; D might be TRBD1 (5 bases). From germline, CDR1 is ENHRY and CDR2 SYGVKD. The CDR3 runs to 14 residues. Trimming left V 7 bases short and J 0 bases short, with 10 bases between. CDR3 DNA: TGTGCCATCACCAGGGAATTCTCTGGAAACACCATATATTTT. Translating gives CAITREFSGNTIYF.

The CDR3 is CASSDPGQNLLGGYTF. The CDR3 DNA follows: TGTGCCAGCAGTGATCCGGGACAGAATTTACTGGGTGGCTACACCTTC. The rearrangement uses TRBV6-1 and TRBJ1-2, with TRBD1 matching over 7 bases. V lost 3 bases to trimming and J lost 7 bases; unmatched junction nucleotides: 14. The CDR3 extends over 16 amino acids. Germline V gene data show CDR1 as MNHNS and CDR2 as SASEGT.